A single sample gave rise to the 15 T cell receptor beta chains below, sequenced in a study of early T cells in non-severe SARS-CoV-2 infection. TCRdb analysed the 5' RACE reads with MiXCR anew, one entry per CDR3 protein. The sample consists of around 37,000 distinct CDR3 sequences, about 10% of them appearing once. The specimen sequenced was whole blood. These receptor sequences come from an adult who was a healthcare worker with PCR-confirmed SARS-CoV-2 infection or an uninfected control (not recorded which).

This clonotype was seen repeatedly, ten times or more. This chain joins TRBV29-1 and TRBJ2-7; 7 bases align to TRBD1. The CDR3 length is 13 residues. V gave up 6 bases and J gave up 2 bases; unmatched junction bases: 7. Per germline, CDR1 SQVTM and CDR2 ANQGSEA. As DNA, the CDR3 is TGCAGCGTCTACAAGGGACAGCCCTACGAGCAGTACTTC. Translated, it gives CSVYKGQPYEQYF.

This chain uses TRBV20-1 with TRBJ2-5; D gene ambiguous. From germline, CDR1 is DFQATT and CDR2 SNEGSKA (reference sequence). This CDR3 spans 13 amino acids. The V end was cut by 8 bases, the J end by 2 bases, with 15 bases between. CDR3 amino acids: CSTRRRSQETQYF. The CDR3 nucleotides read TGCAGTACCCGTCGGCGGTCTCAAGAGACCCAGTACTTC.

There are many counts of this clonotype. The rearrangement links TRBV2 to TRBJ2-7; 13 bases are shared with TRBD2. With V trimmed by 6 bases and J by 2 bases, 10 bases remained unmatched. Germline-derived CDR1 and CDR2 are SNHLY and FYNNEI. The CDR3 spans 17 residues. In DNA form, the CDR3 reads TGTGCCAGCAGCCTTGGGACTAGCGGGGTTGCAACCTACGAGCAGTACTTC. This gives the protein CASSLGTSGVATYEQYF.

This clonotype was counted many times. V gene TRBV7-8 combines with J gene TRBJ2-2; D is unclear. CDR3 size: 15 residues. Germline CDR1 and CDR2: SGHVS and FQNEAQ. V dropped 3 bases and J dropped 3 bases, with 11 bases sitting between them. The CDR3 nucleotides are TGTGCCAGCAGCTTGGAACTACATGACACCGGGGAGCTGTTTTTT. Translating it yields CASSLELHDTGELFF.

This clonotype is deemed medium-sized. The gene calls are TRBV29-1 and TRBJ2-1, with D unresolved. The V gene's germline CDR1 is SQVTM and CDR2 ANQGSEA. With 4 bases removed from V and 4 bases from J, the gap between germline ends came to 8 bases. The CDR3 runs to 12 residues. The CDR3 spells CSVVVGYNEQFF. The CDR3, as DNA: TGCAGCGTTGTCGTCGGATACAATGAGCAGTTCTTC.

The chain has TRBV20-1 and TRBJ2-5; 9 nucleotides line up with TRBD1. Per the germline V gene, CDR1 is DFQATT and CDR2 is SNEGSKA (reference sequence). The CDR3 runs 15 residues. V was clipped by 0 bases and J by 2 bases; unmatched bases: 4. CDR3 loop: CSARDPGQGQETQYF. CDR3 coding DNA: TGCAGTGCTAGAGATCCGGGACAGGGACAAGAGACCCAGTACTTC.

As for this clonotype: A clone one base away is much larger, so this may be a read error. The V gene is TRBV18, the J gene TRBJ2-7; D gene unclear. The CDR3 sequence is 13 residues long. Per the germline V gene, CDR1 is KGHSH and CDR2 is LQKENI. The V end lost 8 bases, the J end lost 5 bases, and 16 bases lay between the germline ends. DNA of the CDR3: TGTGCCAGCAGACCTCAAAATCTTCACGAGCAGTACTTC. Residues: CASRPQNLHEQYF.

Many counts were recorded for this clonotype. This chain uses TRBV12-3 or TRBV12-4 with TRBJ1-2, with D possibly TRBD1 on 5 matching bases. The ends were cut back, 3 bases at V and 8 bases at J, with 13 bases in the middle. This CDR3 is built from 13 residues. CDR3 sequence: CASSLGLPRGYTF. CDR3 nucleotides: TGTGCCAGCAGTTTGGGGCTACCGCGAGGCTACACCTTC.

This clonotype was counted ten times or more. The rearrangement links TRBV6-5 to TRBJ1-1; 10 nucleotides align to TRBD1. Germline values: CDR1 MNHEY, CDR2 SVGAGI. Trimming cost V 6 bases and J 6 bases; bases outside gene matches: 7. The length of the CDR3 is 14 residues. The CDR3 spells CASRPDRGWPEAFF. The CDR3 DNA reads TGTGCCAGCAGGCCGGACAGGGGGTGGCCTGAAGCTTTCTTT.

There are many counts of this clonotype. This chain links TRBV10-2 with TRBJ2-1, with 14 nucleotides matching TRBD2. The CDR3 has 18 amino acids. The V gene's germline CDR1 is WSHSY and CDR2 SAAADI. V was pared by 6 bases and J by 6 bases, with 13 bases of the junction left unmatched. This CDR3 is CASRVTSGGALYINEQFF. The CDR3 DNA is TGCGCCAGCAGGGTGACTAGCGGGGGGGCCTTATATATCAATGAGCAGTTCTTC.

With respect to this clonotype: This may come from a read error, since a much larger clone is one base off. Here the CDR3 DNA reads TGCAGTGATCTGGACAGGAACGGGTCACCCCTCCACTTT. Translated: CSDLDRNGSPLHF. This chain uses TRBV20-1 with TRBJ1-6; TRBD1 agrees at 7 bases. J lost 10 bases, V lost 7 bases, and 10 bases had no gene match. The CDR3 is made up of 13 amino acids. CDR1 DFQATT and CDR2 SNEGSKA come from the germline V gene (reference sequence).

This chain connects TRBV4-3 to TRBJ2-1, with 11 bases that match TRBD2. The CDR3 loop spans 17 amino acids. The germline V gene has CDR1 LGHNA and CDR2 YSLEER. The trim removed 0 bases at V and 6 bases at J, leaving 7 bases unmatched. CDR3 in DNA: TGCGCCAGCAGCCAAGACCCGACTAGCGGGGTGCCCAATGAGCAGTTCTTC. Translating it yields CASSQDPTSGVPNEQFF.

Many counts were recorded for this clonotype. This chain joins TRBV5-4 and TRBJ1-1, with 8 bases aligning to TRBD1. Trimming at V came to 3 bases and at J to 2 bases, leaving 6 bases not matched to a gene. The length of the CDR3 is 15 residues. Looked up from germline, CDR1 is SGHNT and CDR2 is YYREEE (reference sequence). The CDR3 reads CASSYRDRRNTEAFF. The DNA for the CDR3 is TGTGCCAGCAGCTACCGGGACAGGAGAAACACTGAAGCTTTCTTT. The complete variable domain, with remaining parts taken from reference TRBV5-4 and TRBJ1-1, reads ETGVTQSPTHLIKTRGQQVTLRCSSQSGHNTVSWYQQALGQGPQFIFQYYREEENGRGNFPPRFSGLQFPNYSSELNVNALELDDSALYLCASSYRDRRNTEAFFGQGTRLTVV.

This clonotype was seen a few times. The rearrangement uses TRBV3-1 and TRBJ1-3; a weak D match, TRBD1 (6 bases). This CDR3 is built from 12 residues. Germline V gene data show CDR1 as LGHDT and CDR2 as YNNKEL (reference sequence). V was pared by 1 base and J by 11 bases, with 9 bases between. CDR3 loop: CASSQGTDPIYF. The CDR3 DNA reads TGTGCCAGCAGCCAAGGGACAGACCCCATATATTTT.

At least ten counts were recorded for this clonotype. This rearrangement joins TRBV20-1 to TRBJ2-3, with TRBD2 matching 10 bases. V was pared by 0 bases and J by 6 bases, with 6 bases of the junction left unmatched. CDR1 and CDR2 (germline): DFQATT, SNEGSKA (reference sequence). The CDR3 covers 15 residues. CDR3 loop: CSARDQGTSVDTQYF. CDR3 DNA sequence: TGCAGTGCTAGAGATCAGGGGACTAGCGTTGATACGCAGTATTTT.